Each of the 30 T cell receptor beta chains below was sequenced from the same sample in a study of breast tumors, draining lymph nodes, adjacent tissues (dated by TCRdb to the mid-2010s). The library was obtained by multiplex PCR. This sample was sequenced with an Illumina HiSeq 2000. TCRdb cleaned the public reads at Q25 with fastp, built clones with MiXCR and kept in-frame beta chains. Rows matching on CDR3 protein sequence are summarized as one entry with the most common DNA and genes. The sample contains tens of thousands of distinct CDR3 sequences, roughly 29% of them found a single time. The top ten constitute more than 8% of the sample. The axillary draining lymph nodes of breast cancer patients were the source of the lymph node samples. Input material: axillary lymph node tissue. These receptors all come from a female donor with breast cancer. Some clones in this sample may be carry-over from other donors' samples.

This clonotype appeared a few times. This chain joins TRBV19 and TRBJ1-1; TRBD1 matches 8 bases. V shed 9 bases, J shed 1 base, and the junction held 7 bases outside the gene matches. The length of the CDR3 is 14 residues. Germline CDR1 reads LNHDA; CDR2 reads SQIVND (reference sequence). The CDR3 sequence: CASWHGTGNTEAFF. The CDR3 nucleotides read TGTGCCAGCTGGCACGGGACAGGGAACACTGAAGCTTTCTTT.

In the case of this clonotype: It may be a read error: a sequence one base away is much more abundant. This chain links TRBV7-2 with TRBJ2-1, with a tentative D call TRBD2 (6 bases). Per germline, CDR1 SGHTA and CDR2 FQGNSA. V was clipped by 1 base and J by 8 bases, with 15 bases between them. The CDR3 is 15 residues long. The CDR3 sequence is CASSLGGVLGDEQFF. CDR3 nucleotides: TGTGCCAGCAGCTTAGGGGGGGTTTTGGGGGATGAGCAGTTCTTC.

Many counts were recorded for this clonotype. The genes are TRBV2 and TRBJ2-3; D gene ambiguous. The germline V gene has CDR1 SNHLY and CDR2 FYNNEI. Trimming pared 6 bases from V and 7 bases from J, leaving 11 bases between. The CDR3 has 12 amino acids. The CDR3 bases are TGTGCCAGCAGGCTAAAACCGAATACGCAGTATTTT. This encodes CASRLKPNTQYF. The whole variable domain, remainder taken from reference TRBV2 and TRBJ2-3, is EPEVTQTPSHQVTQMGQEVILRCVPISNHLYFYWYRQILGQKVEFLVSFYNNEISEKSEIFDDQFSVERPDGSNFTLKIRSTKLEDSAMYFCASRLKPNTQYFGPGTRLTVL.

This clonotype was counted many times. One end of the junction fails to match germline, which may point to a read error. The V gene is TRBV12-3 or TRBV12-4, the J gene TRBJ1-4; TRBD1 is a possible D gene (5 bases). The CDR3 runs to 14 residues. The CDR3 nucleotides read TGTGCCAGCAGTTTAGGAGGGACTACTGAAAAACTGTTTTTT. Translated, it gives CASSLGGTTEKLFF.

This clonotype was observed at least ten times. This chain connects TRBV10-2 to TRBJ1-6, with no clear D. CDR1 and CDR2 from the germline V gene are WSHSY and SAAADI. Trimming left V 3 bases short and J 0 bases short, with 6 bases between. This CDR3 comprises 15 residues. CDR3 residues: CASSERSSYNSPLHF. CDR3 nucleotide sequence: TGCGCCAGCAGTGAAAGGAGCTCCTATAATTCACCCCTCCACTTT.

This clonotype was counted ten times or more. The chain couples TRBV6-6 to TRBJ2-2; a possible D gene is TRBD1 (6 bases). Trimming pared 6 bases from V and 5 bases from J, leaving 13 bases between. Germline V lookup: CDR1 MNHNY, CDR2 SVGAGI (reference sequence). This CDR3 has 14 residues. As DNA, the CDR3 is TGTGCCAGCAGCCCGGACAGTGGGACCGGGGAGCTGTTTTTT. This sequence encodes CASSPDSGTGELFF.

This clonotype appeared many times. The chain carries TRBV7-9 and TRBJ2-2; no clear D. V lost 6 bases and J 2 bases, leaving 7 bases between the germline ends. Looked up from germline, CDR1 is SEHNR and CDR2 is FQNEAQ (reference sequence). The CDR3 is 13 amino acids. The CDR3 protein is CASRGQNTGELFF. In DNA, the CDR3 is TGTGCCAGCAGAGGTCAAAACACCGGGGAGCTGTTTTTT.

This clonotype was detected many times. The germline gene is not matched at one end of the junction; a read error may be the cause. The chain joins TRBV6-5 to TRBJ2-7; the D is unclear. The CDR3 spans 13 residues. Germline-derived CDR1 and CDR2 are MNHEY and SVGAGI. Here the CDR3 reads CASSHSTFAEQYF. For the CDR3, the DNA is TGTGCCAGCAGTCACTCGACGTTCGCCGAGCAGTACTTC.

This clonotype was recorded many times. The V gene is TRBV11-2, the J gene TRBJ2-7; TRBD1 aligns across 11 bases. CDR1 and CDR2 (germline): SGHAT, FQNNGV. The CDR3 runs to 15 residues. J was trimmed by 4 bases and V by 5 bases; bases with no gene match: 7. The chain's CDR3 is CASSLGTGGRYEQYF. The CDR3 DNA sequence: TGTGCCAGCAGCCTAGGGACAGGGGGTCGATACGAGCAGTACTTC.

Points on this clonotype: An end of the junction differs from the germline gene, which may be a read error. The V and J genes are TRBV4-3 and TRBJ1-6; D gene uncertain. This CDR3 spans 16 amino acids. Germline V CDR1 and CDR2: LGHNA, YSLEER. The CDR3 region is CASSQEPWVGNSSLHF. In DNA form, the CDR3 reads TGCGCCAGCAGCCAAGAGCCCTGGGTGGGTAATTCATCCCTCCACTTT.

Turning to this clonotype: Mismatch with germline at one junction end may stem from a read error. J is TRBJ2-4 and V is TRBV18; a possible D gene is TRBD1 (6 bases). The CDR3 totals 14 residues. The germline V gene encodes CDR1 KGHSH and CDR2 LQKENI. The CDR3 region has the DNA TGTGTCAGCTCCCTCGACAGGAGAGGGTACATTCAGTACTTC. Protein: CVSSLDRRGYIQYF.

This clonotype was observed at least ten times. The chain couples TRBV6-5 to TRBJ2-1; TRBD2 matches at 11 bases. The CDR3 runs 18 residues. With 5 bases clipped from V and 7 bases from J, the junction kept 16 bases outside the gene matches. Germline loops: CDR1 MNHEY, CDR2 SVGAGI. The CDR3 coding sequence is TGTGCCAGCAGTCGATCTCCGGGACTAGCGGTGATTGGTAATGAGCAGTTCTTC. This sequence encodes CASSRSPGLAVIGNEQFF.

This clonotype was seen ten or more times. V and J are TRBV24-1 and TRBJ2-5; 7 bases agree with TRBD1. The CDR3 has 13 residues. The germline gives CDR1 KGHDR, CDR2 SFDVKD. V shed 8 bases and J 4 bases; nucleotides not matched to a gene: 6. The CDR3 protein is CATTGGFGETQYF. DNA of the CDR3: TGTGCCACCACAGGGGGTTTTGGAGAGACCCAGTACTTC.

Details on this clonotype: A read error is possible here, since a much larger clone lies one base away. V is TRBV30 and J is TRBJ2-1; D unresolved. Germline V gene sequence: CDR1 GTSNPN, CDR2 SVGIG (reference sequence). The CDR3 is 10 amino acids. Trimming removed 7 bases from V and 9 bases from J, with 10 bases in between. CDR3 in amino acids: CAYPPGEQFF. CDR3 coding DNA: TGTGCCTACCCTCCTGGTGAGCAGTTCTTC.

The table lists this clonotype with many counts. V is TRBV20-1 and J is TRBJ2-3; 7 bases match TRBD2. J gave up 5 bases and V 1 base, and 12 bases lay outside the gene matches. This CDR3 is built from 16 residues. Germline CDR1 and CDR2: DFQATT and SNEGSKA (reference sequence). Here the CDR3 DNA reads TGCAGTGCTAGAGCGGCGTCGCGGGAGAGGGGAGATACGCAGTATTTT. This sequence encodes CSARAASRERGDTQYF.

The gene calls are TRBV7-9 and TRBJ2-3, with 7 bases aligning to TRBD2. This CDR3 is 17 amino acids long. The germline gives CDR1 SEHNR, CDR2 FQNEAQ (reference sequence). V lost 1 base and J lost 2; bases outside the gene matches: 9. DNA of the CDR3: TGTGCCAGCAGCTTAGGGACTAGTAGCGCGCACACAGATACGCAGTATTTT. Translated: CASSLGTSSAHTDTQYF. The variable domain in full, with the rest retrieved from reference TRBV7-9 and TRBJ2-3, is DTGVSQNPRHKITKRGQNVTFRCDPISEHNRLYWYRQTLGQGPEFLTYFQNEAQLEKSRLLSDRFSAERPKGSFSTLEIQRTEQGDSAMYLCASSLGTSSAHTDTQYFGPGTRLTVL.

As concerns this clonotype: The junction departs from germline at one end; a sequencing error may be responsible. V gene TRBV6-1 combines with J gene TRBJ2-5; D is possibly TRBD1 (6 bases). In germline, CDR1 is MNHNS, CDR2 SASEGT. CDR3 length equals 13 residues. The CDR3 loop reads CACTRTDQETQYF. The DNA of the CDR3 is TGTGCCTGCACCAGGACAGACCAAGAGACTCAGTACTTC.

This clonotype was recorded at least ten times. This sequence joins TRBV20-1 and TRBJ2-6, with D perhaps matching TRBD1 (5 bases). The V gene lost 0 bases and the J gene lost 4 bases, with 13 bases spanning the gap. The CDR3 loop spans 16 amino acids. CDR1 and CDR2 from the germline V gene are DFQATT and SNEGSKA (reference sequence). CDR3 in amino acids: CSARDTRVFGANVLTF. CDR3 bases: TGCAGTGCTAGAGATACCAGGGTGTTCGGGGCCAACGTCCTGACTTTC.

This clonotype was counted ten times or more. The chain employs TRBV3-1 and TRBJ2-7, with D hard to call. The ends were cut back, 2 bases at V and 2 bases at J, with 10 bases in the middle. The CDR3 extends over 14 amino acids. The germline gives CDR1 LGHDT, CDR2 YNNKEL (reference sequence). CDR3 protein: CASSQSAKPYEQYF. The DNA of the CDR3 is TGTGCCAGCAGCCAATCGGCCAAGCCCTACGAGCAGTACTTC.

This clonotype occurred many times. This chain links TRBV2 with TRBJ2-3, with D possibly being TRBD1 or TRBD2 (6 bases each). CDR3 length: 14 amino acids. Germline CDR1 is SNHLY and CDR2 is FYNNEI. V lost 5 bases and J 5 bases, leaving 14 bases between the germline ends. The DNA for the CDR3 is TGTGCCAGCAGTCGGGACGGGGGACAAGATACGCAGTATTTT. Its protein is CASSRDGGQDTQYF.

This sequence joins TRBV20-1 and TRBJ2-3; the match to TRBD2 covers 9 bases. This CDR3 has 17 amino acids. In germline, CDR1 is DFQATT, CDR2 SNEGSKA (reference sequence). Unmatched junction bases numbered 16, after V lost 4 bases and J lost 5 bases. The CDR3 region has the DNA TGCAGTGCTATAAAGGGGGCGGGAGGGCCATTGAGAGATACGCAGTATTTT. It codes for CSAIKGAGGPLRDTQYF.

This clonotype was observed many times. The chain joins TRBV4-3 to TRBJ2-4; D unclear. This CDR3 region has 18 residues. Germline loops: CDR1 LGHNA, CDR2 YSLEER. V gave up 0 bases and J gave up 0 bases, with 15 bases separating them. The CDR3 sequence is CASSQDTPNSLAKNIQYF. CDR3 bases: TGCGCCAGCAGCCAAGATACCCCTAACAGTTTAGCCAAAAACATTCAGTACTTC.

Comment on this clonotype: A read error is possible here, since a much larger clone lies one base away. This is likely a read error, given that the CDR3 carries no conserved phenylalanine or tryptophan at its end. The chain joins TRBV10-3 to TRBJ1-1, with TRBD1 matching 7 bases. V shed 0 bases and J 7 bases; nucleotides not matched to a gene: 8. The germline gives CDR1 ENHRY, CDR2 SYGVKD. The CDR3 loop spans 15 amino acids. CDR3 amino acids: CAISESVGQPIEAFL. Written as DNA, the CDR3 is TGTGCCATCAGTGAGTCGGTGGGACAGCCGATTGAAGCTTTCCTT.

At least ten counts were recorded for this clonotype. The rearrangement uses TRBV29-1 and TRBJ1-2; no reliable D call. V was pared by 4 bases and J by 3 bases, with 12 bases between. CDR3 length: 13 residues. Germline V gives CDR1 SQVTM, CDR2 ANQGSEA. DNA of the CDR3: TGCAGCGTTGGAGGGCACGGGGACTATGGCTACACCTTC. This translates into CSVGGHGDYGYTF.

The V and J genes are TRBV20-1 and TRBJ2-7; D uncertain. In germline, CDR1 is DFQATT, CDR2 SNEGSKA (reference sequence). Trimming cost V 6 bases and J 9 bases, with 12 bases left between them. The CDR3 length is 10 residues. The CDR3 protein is CSAALRGQYF. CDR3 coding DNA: TGCAGTGCGGCTCTACGAGGGCAGTACTTC.

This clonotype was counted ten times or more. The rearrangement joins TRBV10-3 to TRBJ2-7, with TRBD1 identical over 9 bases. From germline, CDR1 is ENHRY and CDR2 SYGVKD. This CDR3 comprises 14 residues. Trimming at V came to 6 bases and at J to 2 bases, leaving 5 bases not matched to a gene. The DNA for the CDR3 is TGTGCCATCAGAAAACAGGGGGCGGCCTACGAGCAGTACTTC. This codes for CAIRKQGAAYEQYF.

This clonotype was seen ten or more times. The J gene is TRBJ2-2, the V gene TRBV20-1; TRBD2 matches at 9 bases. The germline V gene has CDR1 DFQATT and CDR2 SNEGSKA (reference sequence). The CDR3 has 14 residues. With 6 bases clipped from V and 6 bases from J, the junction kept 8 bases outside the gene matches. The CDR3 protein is CSALAGFGSGELFF. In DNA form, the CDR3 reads TGCAGTGCCCTAGCGGGATTCGGCTCCGGGGAGCTGTTTTTT.

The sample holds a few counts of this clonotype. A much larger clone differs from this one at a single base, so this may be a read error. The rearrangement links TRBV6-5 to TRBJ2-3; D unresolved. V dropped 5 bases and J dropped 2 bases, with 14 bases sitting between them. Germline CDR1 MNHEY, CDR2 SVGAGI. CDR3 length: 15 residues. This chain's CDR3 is CASSHGSPTTDTQYF. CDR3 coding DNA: TGTGCCAGCAGTCACGGGTCCCCCACCACAGATACGCAGTATTTT.

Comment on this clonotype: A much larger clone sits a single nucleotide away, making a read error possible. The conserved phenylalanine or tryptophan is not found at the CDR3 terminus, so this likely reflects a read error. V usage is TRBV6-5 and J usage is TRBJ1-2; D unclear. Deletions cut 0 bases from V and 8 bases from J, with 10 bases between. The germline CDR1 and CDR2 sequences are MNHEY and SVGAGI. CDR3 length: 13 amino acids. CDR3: CASSYSSVEGYTL. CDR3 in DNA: TGTGCCAGCAGTTACTCGAGTGTGGAGGGCTACACCCTC.

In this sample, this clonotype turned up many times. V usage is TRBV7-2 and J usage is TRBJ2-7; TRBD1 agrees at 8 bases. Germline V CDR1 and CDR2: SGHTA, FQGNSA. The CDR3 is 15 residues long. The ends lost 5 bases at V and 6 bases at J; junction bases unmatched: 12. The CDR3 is CASSPYGTGSGEQYF. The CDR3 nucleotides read TGTGCCAGCAGCCCCTACGGGACAGGATCGGGCGAGCAGTACTTC.